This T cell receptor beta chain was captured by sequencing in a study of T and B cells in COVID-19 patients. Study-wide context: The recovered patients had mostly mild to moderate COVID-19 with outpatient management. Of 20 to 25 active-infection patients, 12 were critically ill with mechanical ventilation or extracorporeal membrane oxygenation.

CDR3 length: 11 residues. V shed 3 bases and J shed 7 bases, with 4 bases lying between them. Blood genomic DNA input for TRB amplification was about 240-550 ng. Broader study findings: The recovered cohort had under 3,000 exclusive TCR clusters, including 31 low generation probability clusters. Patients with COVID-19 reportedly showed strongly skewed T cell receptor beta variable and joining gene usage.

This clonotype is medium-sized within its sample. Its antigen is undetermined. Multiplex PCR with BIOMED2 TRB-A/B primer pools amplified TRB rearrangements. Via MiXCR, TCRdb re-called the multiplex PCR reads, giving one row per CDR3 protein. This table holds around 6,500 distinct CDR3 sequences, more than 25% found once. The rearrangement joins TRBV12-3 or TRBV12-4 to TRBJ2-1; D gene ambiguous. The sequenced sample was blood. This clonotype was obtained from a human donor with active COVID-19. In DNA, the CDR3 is TGTGCCAGCAGTTTTGGGAATGAGCAGTTCTTC. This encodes CASSFGNEQFF.